Listed below are T cell receptor beta chains from one sample, sequenced in a study of blood T cell repertoires in COVID-19. Libraries were prepared by immunoSEQ multiplex PCR; TCRdb keeps only in-frame clonotypes and omits some of them. The sample shows around 64,000 clones, around 87% of them seen only once. The sequencing input was peripheral blood. The receptors derive from a middle-aged man with active COVID-19. CDR3s include the opening cysteine and the closing phenylalanine or tryptophan. D genes are given only for firm matches.

d_gene	v_gene	j_gene	CDR3aa	CDR3nt
TRBD1	TRBV5-1	TRBJ1-1	CASKTGDNTEAFF	TGCGCCAGCAAAACAGGGGACAACACTGAAGCTTTCTTT
NA	TRBV6-4	TRBJ1-2	CASIETGYGYTF	TGTGCCAGCATAGAAACAGGCTATGGCTACACCTTC
NA	TRBV2	TRBJ1-5	CASSDQGLSNQPQHF	TGTGCCAGCAGTGATCAGGGTTTGAGCAATCAGCCCCAGCATTTT
NA	TRBV6-4	TRBJ1-2	CASSSQAFYGYTF	TGTGCCAGCAGTTCGCAGGCGTTCTATGGCTACACCTTC
NA	TRBV6-6	TRBJ1-3	CASSLRAAGNTIYF	TGTGCCAGCAGCCTTAGAGCGGCCGGAAACACCATATATTTT
NA	TRBV5-5	TRBJ1-2	CASSFNTEFTLGYTF	TGTGCCAGCAGCTTCAACACCGAATTTACACTAGGCTACACCTTC
TRBD1	TRBV29-1	TRBJ1-2	CSVRTGGEGYTF	TGCAGCGTTAGGACAGGGGGCGAAGGCTACACCTTC
TRBD1	TRBV9	TRBJ2-1	CASSVGTGTYNEQFF	TGTGCCAGCAGCGTTGGGACAGGAACCTACAATGAGCAGTTCTTC
TRBD1	TRBV5-6	TRBJ1-5	CASSLGTGNQPQHF	TGTGCCAGCAGCTTGGGGACAGGGAATCAGCCCCAGCATTTT
TRBD2	TRBV29-1	TRBJ2-1	CSVGLAGDEQFF	TGCAGCGTCGGACTAGCTGGCGATGAGCAGTTCTTC
TRBD2	TRBV5-1	TRBJ2-3	CASSLGTSGYTDTQYF	TGCGCCAGCAGCTTAGGGACTAGCGGGTACACAGATACGCAGTATTTT
TRBD2	TRBV10-3	TRBJ2-3	CAISEGREVADTQYF	TGTGCCATCAGTGAGGGGCGGGAGGTAGCAGATACGCAGTATTTT
TRBD2	TRBV4-2	TRBJ2-1	CASSESGSSINEQFF	TGTGCCAGCAGCGAAAGCGGGAGTAGTATAAATGAGCAGTTCTTC
TRBD1	TRBV19	TRBJ2-5	CASSIGYRGAWETQYF	TGTGCCAGTAGTATAGGTTACAGGGGAGCGTGGGAGACCCAGTACTTC
NA	TRBV7-2	TRBJ1-1	CASSLAGAEAFF	TGTGCCAGCAGCCTGGCAGGGGCTGAAGCTTTCTTT
NA	TRBV6-1	TRBJ2-3	CASSEGGHNTDTQYF	TGTGCCAGCAGTGAGGGTGGGCATAACACAGATACGCAGTATTTT
NA	TRBV2	TRBJ1-6	CASSGQSSYNSPLHF	TGTGCCAGCAGTGGACAGAGCTCCTATAATTCACCCCTCCACTTT
NA	TRBV6-5	TRBJ1-2	CASRIGQTSYGYTF	TGTGCCAGCAGAATAGGACAGACCAGCTATGGCTACACCTTC